Listed below are T cell receptor beta chains from one sample, sequenced in a study of blood T cell repertoires in COVID-19. Clones were sequenced by immunoSEQ multiplex PCR, and TCRdb holds only the in-frame ones, with some missing. The table includes about 310,000 clones, roughly 91% detected once. The sequencing input was PBMCs or T cells enriched from blood (not recorded which). Receptors were obtained from a woman in her 30s who had recovered from COVID-19. Each CDR3 is given with its conserved first and last residue. Fields, in order: J gene, D gene, V gene, clone size, CDR3 protein, CDR3 DNA. A D gene is named only where the DNA matches it firmly. The size entry is marked missing in some rows and otherwise reads once, few, many or a size class.

j_gene: TRBJ2-1; d_gene: .; v_gene: TRBV15; abundance: once; CDR3aa: CATSRGRNGRYNEQFF; CDR3nt: TGTGCCACCAGCAGGGGACGGAACGGGAGATACAATGAGCAGTTCTTC
j_gene: TRBJ2-7; d_gene: .; v_gene: TRBV15; abundance: .; CDR3aa: CATSRGREAYEQYF; CDR3nt: TGTGCCACCAGCAGAGGCAGGGAAGCGTACGAGCAGTACTTC
j_gene: TRBJ2-7; d_gene: TRBD2; v_gene: TRBV6-5; abundance: .; CDR3aa: CASSLLAGGSYEQYF; CDR3nt: TGTGCCAGCAGTCTCCTAGCGGGAGGGAGCTACGAGCAGTACTTC
j_gene: TRBJ1-1; d_gene: TRBD1; v_gene: TRBV7-6; abundance: .; CDR3aa: CASSGGQVLYTEAFF; CDR3nt: TGTGCCAGCAGCGGGGGACAGGTTCTATACACTGAAGCTTTCTTT
j_gene: TRBJ2-1; d_gene: TRBD1; v_gene: TRBV28; abundance: .; CDR3aa: CASRGGQGARNEQFF; CDR3nt: TGTGCCAGCAGGGGGGGACAGGGGGCCCGGAATGAGCAGTTCTTC
j_gene: TRBJ2-1; d_gene: TRBD2; v_gene: TRBV20-1; abundance: .; CDR3aa: CSASLGLARYNEQFF; CDR3nt: TGCAGTGCTAGTTTAGGACTAGCACGCTACAATGAGCAGTTCTTC
j_gene: TRBJ2-7; d_gene: TRBD2; v_gene: TRBV27; abundance: .; CDR3aa: CASSQLAGYFSYEQYF; CDR3nt: TGTGCCAGCAGCCAACTAGCGGGTTACTTCTCCTACGAGCAGTACTTC
j_gene: TRBJ2-7; d_gene: TRBD2; v_gene: TRBV5-1; abundance: .; CDR3aa: CASSTSGYEQYF; CDR3nt: TGCGCCAGCTCGACTAGCGGGTACGAGCAGTACTTC
j_gene: TRBJ1-1; d_gene: .; v_gene: TRBV9; abundance: .; CDR3aa: CASSPGTSTSREAFF; CDR3nt: TGTGCCAGCAGCCCCGGGACATCCACTTCTAGGGAAGCTTTCTTT
j_gene: TRBJ1-1; d_gene: .; v_gene: TRBV5-5; abundance: .; CDR3aa: CASSLLSGGVNTEAFF; CDR3nt: TGTGCCAGCAGCTTGCTCTCGGGAGGGGTGAACACTGAAGCTTTCTTT
j_gene: TRBJ2-1; d_gene: TRBD2; v_gene: TRBV27; abundance: .; CDR3aa: CASSSLGLAGDSPIYEQFF; CDR3nt: TGTGCCAGCAGTTCCCTGGGACTAGCGGGGGACTCCCCTATCTATGAGCAGTTCTTC
j_gene: TRBJ1-1; d_gene: .; v_gene: TRBV9; abundance: .; CDR3aa: CASSVASQGSVNTEAFF; CDR3nt: TGTGCCAGCAGCGTAGCATCCCAGGGGTCGGTGAACACTGAAGCTTTCTTT
j_gene: TRBJ1-6; d_gene: .; v_gene: TRBV11-2; abundance: .; CDR3aa: CASSLAPNSPLHF; CDR3nt: TGTGCCAGCAGCTTAGCTCCTAATTCACCCCTCCACTTT
j_gene: TRBJ2-2; d_gene: TRBD2; v_gene: TRBV4-2; abundance: .; CDR3aa: CASSPRGFGSGRPAGELFF; CDR3nt: TGTGCCAGCAGCCCAAGGGGCTTTGGTAGCGGGAGGCCGGCCGGGGAGCTGTTTTTT
j_gene: TRBJ1-1; d_gene: TRBD1; v_gene: TRBV18; abundance: .; CDR3aa: CASSPTGETEAFF; CDR3nt: TGTGCCAGCTCACCGACAGGGGAGACTGAAGCTTTCTTT
j_gene: TRBJ2-2; d_gene: .; v_gene: TRBV10-3; abundance: .; CDR3aa: CAISEPRGTGELFF; CDR3nt: TGTGCCATCAGTGAGCCTCGGGGGACCGGGGAGCTGTTTTTT
j_gene: TRBJ2-6; d_gene: .; v_gene: TRBV9; abundance: .; CDR3aa: CASSVDEGHGSGANVLTF; CDR3nt: TGTGCCAGCAGCGTAGATGAGGGACACGGCTCTGGGGCCAACGTCCTGACTTTC
j_gene: TRBJ1-1; d_gene: .; v_gene: TRBV16; abundance: .; CDR3aa: CASSQLYRTHTEAFF; CDR3nt: TGTGCCAGCAGCCAATTATACAGAACTCACACTGAAGCTTTCTTT
j_gene: TRBJ2-3; d_gene: TRBD2; v_gene: TRBV7-6; abundance: few; CDR3aa: CASSLAIGGSTDTQYF; CDR3nt: TGTGCCAGCAGCTTAGCAATCGGGGGGTCGACAGATACGCAGTATTTT
j_gene: TRBJ1-2; d_gene: TRBD1; v_gene: TRBV19; abundance: .; CDR3aa: CASSSTWDREYGYTF; CDR3nt: TGTGCCAGTAGCTCTACTTGGGACAGGGAATATGGCTACACCTTC
j_gene: TRBJ2-3; d_gene: TRBD2; v_gene: TRBV3-1/TRBV3-2; abundance: .; CDR3aa: CASSVRAGGGTDTQYF; CDR3nt: TGTGCCAGCAGCGTCCGGGCGGGAGGCGGCACAGATACGCAGTATTTT
j_gene: TRBJ2-1; d_gene: .; v_gene: TRBV19; abundance: .; CDR3aa: CASSGPLMRQFF; CDR3nt: TGTGCCAGTAGTGGGCCCCTCATGAGGCAGTTCTTC
j_gene: TRBJ2-1; d_gene: TRBD1; v_gene: TRBV18; abundance: .; CDR3aa: CASSPQGQIGRNEQFF; CDR3nt: TGTGCCAGCTCACCACAGGGACAGATCGGCCGCAATGAGCAGTTCTTC
j_gene: TRBJ2-7; d_gene: .; v_gene: TRBV11-2; abundance: once; CDR3aa: CASSLDVGGPYEQYF; CDR3nt: TGTGCCAGCAGCTTAGATGTGGGCGGGCCCTACGAGCAGTACTTC
j_gene: TRBJ2-7; d_gene: TRBD2; v_gene: TRBV27; abundance: once; CDR3aa: CASSSEIGLAGAYEQYF; CDR3nt: TGTGCCAGCAGTTCCGAAATCGGACTAGCGGGTGCCTACGAGCAGTACTTC
j_gene: TRBJ2-1; d_gene: .; v_gene: TRBV7-6; abundance: .; CDR3aa: CASSSGTLHNEQFF; CDR3nt: TGTGCCAGCAGCTCTGGGACTCTCCACAATGAGCAGTTCTTC
j_gene: TRBJ2-5; d_gene: TRBD2; v_gene: TRBV13; abundance: .; CDR3aa: CASSPRGLAQETQYF; CDR3nt: TGTGCCAGCAGCCCCAGGGGACTAGCTCAAGAGACCCAGTACTTC
j_gene: TRBJ2-3; d_gene: TRBD2; v_gene: TRBV5-4; abundance: .; CDR3aa: CASSLGLAGADTQYF; CDR3nt: TGTGCCAGCAGCCTGGGACTAGCGGGTGCAGATACGCAGTATTTT
j_gene: TRBJ2-3; d_gene: .; v_gene: TRBV9; abundance: .; CDR3aa: CASSAYLADTQYF; CDR3nt: TGTGCCAGCAGCGCGTACTTAGCAGATACGCAGTATTTT
j_gene: TRBJ1-1; d_gene: .; v_gene: TRBV2; abundance: .; CDR3aa: CASTPNTPLGGTEAFF; CDR3nt: TGTGCCAGCACCCCGAACACCCCCCTCGGAGGCACTGAAGCTTTCTTT
j_gene: TRBJ2-1; d_gene: .; v_gene: TRBV7-9; abundance: .; CDR3aa: CASSLVDNPAPLMDEQFF; CDR3nt: TGTGCCAGCAGCTTGGTCGACAACCCGGCCCCTTTGATGGATGAGCAGTTCTTC
j_gene: TRBJ1-1; d_gene: .; v_gene: TRBV19; abundance: .; CDR3aa: CASRDRSMNTEAFF; CDR3nt: TGTGCCAGTAGAGACAGGAGCATGAACACTGAAGCTTTCTTT
j_gene: TRBJ2-1; d_gene: TRBD2; v_gene: TRBV19; abundance: .; CDR3aa: CASNRLASSNYNEQFF; CDR3nt: TGTGCCAGTAACCGACTAGCCTCTTCAAACTACAATGAGCAGTTCTTC
j_gene: TRBJ2-6; d_gene: .; v_gene: TRBV19; abundance: .; CDR3aa: CASNGLSSGANVLTF; CDR3nt: TGTGCCAGTAACGGACTCAGCTCTGGGGCCAACGTCCTGACTTTC
j_gene: TRBJ1-5; d_gene: .; v_gene: TRBV19; abundance: .; CDR3aa: CASRDISNQPQHF; CDR3nt: TGTGCCAGTAGGGACATTAGCAATCAGCCCCAGCATTTT
j_gene: TRBJ2-1; d_gene: TRBD2; v_gene: TRBV19; abundance: .; CDR3aa: CASSITSGRRGIQFF; CDR3nt: TGTGCCAGTAGTATTACTAGCGGGAGGAGGGGGATCCAGTTCTTC
j_gene: TRBJ2-1; d_gene: .; v_gene: TRBV25-1; abundance: .; CDR3aa: CASSETGRIYNEQFF; CDR3nt: TGTGCCAGCAGTGAAACAGGGAGAATTTACAATGAGCAGTTCTTC
j_gene: TRBJ1-2; d_gene: .; v_gene: TRBV19; abundance: few; CDR3aa: CASSHGQQTVYGYTF; CDR3nt: TGTGCCAGTAGTCACGGACAGCAAACCGTCTATGGCTACACCTTC
j_gene: TRBJ2-1; d_gene: .; v_gene: TRBV7-3; abundance: once; CDR3aa: CASSLSGGRNEQFF; CDR3nt: TGTGCCAGCAGCTTATCCGGGGGAAGGAATGAGCAGTTCTTC
j_gene: TRBJ2-1; d_gene: TRBD1; v_gene: TRBV27; abundance: .; CDR3aa: CASSFLDRGSHEQFF; CDR3nt: TGTGCCAGCAGTTTCCTGGACAGGGGTTCACATGAGCAGTTCTTC
j_gene: TRBJ2-7; d_gene: .; v_gene: TRBV4-1; abundance: .; CDR3aa: CASSQFRVSYEQYF; CDR3nt: TGCGCCAGCAGCCAATTCAGGGTCTCCTACGAGCAGTACTTC
j_gene: TRBJ2-3; d_gene: TRBD1; v_gene: TRBV2; abundance: .; CDR3aa: CASSKQGATDTQYF; CDR3nt: TGTGCCAGCAGTAAACAGGGGGCGACAGATACGCAGTATTTT
j_gene: TRBJ2-7; d_gene: TRBD1; v_gene: TRBV4-1; abundance: .; CDR3aa: CASSQITGGGYEQYF; CDR3nt: TGCGCCAGCAGCCAAATAACAGGGGGAGGCTACGAGCAGTACTTC
j_gene: TRBJ2-5; d_gene: .; v_gene: TRBV30; abundance: .; CDR3aa: CAWSKSEETQYF; CDR3nt: TGTGCCTGGAGTAAAAGCGAGGAGACCCAGTACTTC
j_gene: TRBJ2-3; d_gene: .; v_gene: TRBV4-1; abundance: .; CDR3aa: CASSRVSRDFNTDTQYF; CDR3nt: TGCGCCAGCAGTCGCGTTAGCCGGGACTTTAACACAGATACGCAGTATTTT
j_gene: TRBJ2-7; d_gene: TRBD2; v_gene: TRBV28; abundance: .; CDR3aa: CASSPIELAQSSYEQYF; CDR3nt: TGTGCCAGCTCTCCCATAGAACTAGCGCAGAGCTCCTACGAGCAGTACTTC
j_gene: TRBJ1-1; d_gene: .; v_gene: TRBV2; abundance: .; CDR3aa: CASSELESGAEAFF; CDR3nt: TGTGCCAGCAGTGAATTGGAGTCCGGGGCTGAAGCTTTCTTT
j_gene: TRBJ2-7; d_gene: TRBD2; v_gene: TRBV4-2; abundance: .; CDR3aa: CASSVSGGSSYEQYF; CDR3nt: TGTGCCAGCAGCGTTAGCGGGGGGAGCTCCTACGAGCAGTACTTC
j_gene: TRBJ2-1; d_gene: .; v_gene: TRBV28; abundance: .; CDR3aa: CASSFEAFEQFF; CDR3nt: TGTGCCAGCAGTTTTGAAGCGTTTGAGCAGTTCTTC
j_gene: TRBJ1-1; d_gene: .; v_gene: TRBV12-3/TRBV12-4; abundance: .; CDR3aa: CASSTGIGAFF; CDR3nt: TGTGCCAGCAGTACAGGGATTGGAGCTTTCTTT